Only a few counts were recorded for the clone carrying this TCR beta chain. These data belong to a study of blood T cell repertoires in COVID-19. Study in general: T cells, B-cell-depleted T cells, or PBMCs supplied cDNA or gDNA.

As originally analysed: Nucleated cell counts were estimated from reference gene primer amplification. Sequencing was performed with immunoSEQ multiplex PCR; in TCRdb, only in-frame clones are kept and a portion is missing. V and J calls and clone size come straight from that table; D and trimming were deduced from the DNA. The sample yields approximately 500,000 clones, approximately 85% seen once. V trimming: 1 base; J trimming: 3 bases; junction bases outside the gene matches: 9. The CDR3 consists of 17 residues. Germline-derived CDR1 and CDR2 are LNHDA and SQIVND (reference sequence). The sequenced sample consisted of peripheral blood. The chain uses TRBV19 and TRBJ1-5, with TRBD1 matching over 7 bases. The TCR sequence derives from a human donor in a cohort sampled during active COVID-19. CDR3 nucleotide sequence: TGTGCCAGTAGTATAGCCAAGACAGGGAACTCCAATCAGCCCCAGCATTTT. Translated: CASSIAKTGNSNQPQHF. The whole variable domain, remainder taken from reference TRBV19 and TRBJ1-5, is DGGITQSPKYLFRKEGQNVTLSCEQNLNHDAMYWYRQDPGQGLRLIYYSQIVNDFQKGDIAEGYSVSREKKESFPLTVTSAQKNPTAFYLCASSIAKTGNSNQPQHFGDGTRLSIL.